One TCR beta chain is described in this entry. The ends were cut back, 0 bases at V and 13 bases at J, with 16 bases in the middle. The CDR3 sequence is 14 residues long. In germline, CDR1 is MNHNY, CDR2 SVGAGI (reference sequence). This entry is derived from a study of shared clonotypes between healthy human individuals. At the level of the study: Donors, aged 18 to 49, were a couple of women and three men.

Every subset's genomic DNA went evenly onto several immunoSEQ plates. Using immunoSEQ multiplex PCR, the repertoire was profiled, and TCRdb retains in-frame clones only, with some absent. This sample carries roughly 1,000,000 clones, about 80% of them seen once, and the ten largest clones take 0.6% to 0.7%. Sequencing was performed on memory CD4+ T cells from PBMCs. The subset was: CD45RA-negative fraction. The rearrangement joins TRBV6-6 to TRBJ2-1; the D is unclear. The clonotype comes from a man aged 18 to 30 in good health. Some clones in this sample may be carry-over from other donors' samples. CDR3 DNA: TGTGCCAGCAGTTACTCGAAGGTTGGGTGGACCCAGTTCTTC. Its protein is CASSYSKVGWTQFF.